This TCR beta chain derives from a study of blood T cell repertoires in COVID-19. Study summary: Samples representing acute and convalescent COVID-19 were sourced from the United States, Italy and Spain.

In the source study's methods: The assay estimated nucleated cells by amplifying reference gene primers. The data were produced by immunoSEQ multiplex PCR, yet TCRdb's version contains in-frame clones alone and is incomplete. That table gives V, J and clone size, and the DNA gave D and trimming. The sample holds 150,000 to 180,000 clones; 85% to 90% are singletons and the top ten take 15%. Germline loops: CDR1 LNHDA, CDR2 SQIVND (reference sequence). The germline V and J ends were trimmed by 3 bases and 7 bases, with 9 bases remaining between them. The CDR3 loop spans 12 amino acids. Sequencing input: peripheral blood. J is TRBJ2-5 and V is TRBV19, with D possibly being TRBD2 (6 bases). This clonotype was obtained from a woman in her thirties or forties with acute or convalescent COVID-19. This CDR3 is CASSMSAGTQYF. In DNA, the CDR3 is TGTGCCAGTAGTATGTCAGCGGGGACCCAGTACTTC.